The TCR beta chain under discussion was sequenced for a study of shared clonotypes between healthy human individuals (dated by TCRdb to about 2020). Some background on the complete study: A few men and two women, aged 18 to 49 years, made up the cohort. Per donor, three plates each were used for CD4 naive and CD4 memory, two for CD8 naive, and one for CD8 memory. Blood TCR repertoires of roughly 5 healthy adults were deeply sequenced to estimate repertoire size and the extent of clonotype sharing between individuals. Libraries were prepared and TCR repertoires were sequenced by different laboratories using diverse techniques, in order to increase sequencing depth and limit assay-specific biases. Each donor's leukapheresis produced roughly between about 0.8 and 10 billion PBMCs. Results and caveats for the whole study, not just this receptor: Sampling was restricted to blood, and TCR repertoires in tissues likely differ from the TCR repertoires found in blood. The genetic and exposure-history diversity represented was limited by the small number of donors. Naive subsets generally had larger estimated clonotype richness than memory subsets. Sharing across a handful of donors was observed for about 4.8% of naive CD4, over 3% of naive CD8, about 2.3% of memory CD4, and roughly 0.4% of memory CD8 clonotypes. Higher generation probabilities were observed for clonotypes shared by all four sorted-subset donors than for non-shared clonotypes. Pairwise subsampling indicated that sequencing depth was expected to affect the degree of clonotype sharing among donors. Rarefaction of sorted-subset datasets indicated incomplete sequencing despite the large sequencing depth.

The donors were healthy, HIV-negative adults who had no recently reported acute infections or vaccinations. Every donor was a Caucasian adult living in Nashville, Tennessee, USA. CD4+ T cells were enriched by magnetic negative selection, after which naive cells were positively selected on CD45RA and the negative fraction was taken as the memory subset. After blood collection by leukapheresis, PBMCs were isolated using Ficoll-Histopaque density gradient centrifugation and then cryopreserved in the vapor phase of liquid nitrogen. Purity and quantity of every magnetically sorted T cell population were checked by analytical flow cytometry. From each sorted fraction, genomic DNA was isolated and quantified by UV absorbance on a Nanodrop 2000c. V is pared back by 6 bases and J by 3 bases, with 10 bases lying between the germline termini. The CDR3 goes from the cysteine to the phenylalanine over 13 residues. Only the CDR3 region is kept as DNA, spanning 39 bases read in frame from base 1. The germline V gene supplies CDR1 MGHDK and CDR2 SYGVNS.

Using the deep immunoSEQ assay, multiplex PCR amplified TCR CDR3 regions from genomic DNA. For each cell subset, the extracted genomic DNA was distributed evenly across all wells of several immunoSEQ 96-well plates, and each plate served as one replicate. For sorted subsets, approximately 200 ng of genomic DNA, equivalent to roughly 30,000 T cell genomes, went into each replicate PCR. Purified libraries were quantified with a Qubit 3.0 fluorometer, sized on a Bioanalyzer 2100, and re-quantified with the KAPA Library Quantification kit. Every immunoSEQ 96-well plate was sequenced on a dedicated single-read 150-cycle Illumina NextSeq 550 flow cell. The source study handled its data this way. Because only junctional sequences without quality scores were contained in the immunoSEQ output, filtering matching that applied to full-length reads could not be performed. To assign V/J genes and CDR3, sequences were annotated using PyIR, a Python wrapper for IgBLAST v1.9, with IMGT germline references. Any read was removed if the V/J assignment was weak (E-value above 1e-6), the CDR3 was missing, or the read contained stop codons, out-of-frame junctions, or ambiguous translated residues. V3J clonotypes were defined as sequences sharing the same inferred V gene, J gene, and CDR3 amino acid sequence. Percentage overlap between repertoires was computed as shared unique clonotypes divided by the size of the smaller repertoire. Three approaches were used to assess repertoire richness: RTK rarefaction, the Chao1 estimator, and Recon v2.1 estimates of unobserved clonotypes. Generation probabilities were computed with OLGA for all TCRbeta clonotypes obtained by the gDNA method from several donors. The immuneACCESS repertoire file appears here via TCRdb, limited to in-frame rearrangements. These files lack a portion of the clones; in checked studies, under half of the deficit traces to unresolved V genes, and the cause of the others is not known. D and trimming were read from the DNA, whereas the V and J calls and clone size are those reported in that table. This sample lists about 1.5 million clones; around 98% were detected once. Roughly 0.42% of the sample belongs to the ten largest clones.

Concerning this clone: Its antigen has not been determined. The record has no base qualities; no much larger clone is one base away.

The sample taken for sequencing was naive CD4+ T cells sorted from blood. Explained via the paper, the cell subset or site label denotes: CD45RA+ positively selected. The receptor was isolated from a man under 40 in good health. The chain uses TRBV25-1 and TRBJ2-3, and possibly TRBD1, on 6 matching bases. The nucleotide sequence reads TGTGCCAGCAGGCACAGGGAAACAGATACGCAGTATTTT. Its translation is CASRHRETDTQYF.